A single sample gave rise to the 18 T cell receptor beta chains below, sequenced in a study of T cell repertoires in cytomegalovirus infection (dated by TCRdb to between 2019 and 2020). Their target antigens are unknown. TCRdb names Illumina HiSeq 1500 as the instrument used. TCRdb reanalyzed the raw reads on its own, using fastp at Q25 for trimming and MiXCR for clone calling, and kept in-frame beta chains. Every distinct CDR3 protein forms one entry, paired with its most common genes and DNA. Here the sample has fewer than 350,000 distinct CDR3 sequences; around 29% occur a single time. Around 19% of the sample is in the top ten clones. Explained via the paper, the treatment or condition label denotes: in vitro stimulation with specific CMV peptide epitopes to enrich CMV-specific T cells. Source: cultured PBMCs, taken from culture after CMV antigen stimulation. Receptors originate from a human donor in good health (CMV status not recorded). Some clones in this sample may be carry-over from other donors' samples.

The J gene is TRBJ1-5, the V gene TRBV28; D is ambiguous. Per the germline V gene, CDR1 is MDHEN and CDR2 is SYDVKM. V was shortened by 7 bases and J by 6 bases, with 10 bases between the two germline ends. This CDR3 is 12 amino acids long. The CDR3: CASNPGGQPQHF. The CDR3 DNA is TGTGCCAGCAACCCAGGAGGTCAGCCCCAGCATTTT.

The CDR3: CASRPPGTGHMNTEAFF. The CDR3 nucleotides read TGTGCCAGCAGACCCCCCGGGACAGGGCACATGAACACTGAAGCTTTCTTT. The genes are TRBV12-3 or TRBV12-4 and TRBJ1-1, with TRBD1 identical over 9 bases. V was clipped by 6 bases and J by 0 bases; unmatched bases: 11. The length of the CDR3 is 17 residues.

This clonotype appeared a few times. The junction and the germline gene differ at one end; a read error may be behind it. The chain combines TRBV7-7 with TRBJ2-1; 8 bases align to TRBD1. Germline V gene data show CDR1 as SSHAT and CDR2 as FNYEAQ (reference sequence). CDR3 length: 15 residues. The CDR3 reads CASSLEFARGHEQFF. Written as DNA, the CDR3 is TGTGCTAGCAGCTTAGAGTTTGCCAGGGGGCATGAGCAGTTCTTC. The variable domain in full, with the rest retrieved from reference TRBV7-7 and TRBJ2-1, is GAGVSQSPRYKVTKRGQDVTLRCDPISSHATLYWYQQALGQGPEFLTYFNYEAQPDKSGLPSDRFSAERPEGSISTLTIQRTEQRDSAMYRCASSLEFARGHEQFFGPGTRLTVL.

The chain is built from TRBV7-3 and TRBJ2-7; D may be TRBD2 (6 bases). Germline CDR1 and CDR2: SGHTA and FQGTGA. This CDR3 has 13 amino acids. The V end lost 8 bases, the J end lost 0 bases, and 11 bases lay between the germline ends. CDR3 amino acids: CASGVGSSYEQYF. The CDR3 DNA is TGTGCCAGCGGTGTCGGGAGCTCCTACGAGCAGTACTTC.

This clonotype was observed a few times. The chain recombines TRBV27 with TRBJ2-1, with TRBD2 identical over 10 bases. CDR1 and CDR2 from the germline V gene are MNHEY and SMNVEV (reference sequence). Trimming removed 2 bases from V and 6 bases from J; junction bases left unmatched: 4. There are 15 residues in the CDR3. This CDR3 is CASSLTSSGGNEQFF. The CDR3 nucleotides read TGTGCCAGCAGTTTAACATCTAGCGGGGGCAATGAGCAGTTCTTC.

Note on this clonotype: Germline and junction disagree at one end, which may indicate a read error. The V call is TRBV4-1, the J call TRBJ2-7; a weak D match, TRBD2 (5 bases). The CDR3 sequence is 15 residues long. Germline CDR1 and CDR2: MGHRA and YSYEKL. The chain's CDR3 is CASSQVMTKTYEQYF. The CDR3 nucleotides are TGTGCCAGCAGCCAAGTAATGACTAAAACCTACGAGCAGTACTTC.

The gene calls are TRBV19 and TRBJ1-1; TRBD1 might be the D (6 bases). CDR1 LNHDA and CDR2 SQIVND come from the germline V gene (reference sequence). The CDR3 is 17 amino acids. The V and J ends lost 6 bases and 0 bases respectively, with 20 bases between them. CDR3 residues: CASSHLGGGPLNTEAFF. As DNA, the CDR3 is TGTGCCAGTAGCCACCTGGGGGGGGGGCCCTTGAACACTGAAGCTTTCTTT. The variable domain in full, completed from reference TRBV19 and TRBJ1-1, reads DGGITQSPKYLFRKEGQNVTLSCEQNLNHDAMYWYRQDPGQGLRLIYYSQIVNDFQKGDIAEGYSVSREKKESFPLTVTSAQKNPTAFYLCASSHLGGGPLNTEAFFGQGTRLTVV.

This clonotype was recorded a few times. The chain couples TRBV6-8 to TRBJ1-5; TRBD1 matches 7 bases. CDR1 and CDR2 (germline): MNHGY, SAAAGT. The length of the CDR3 is 17 residues. The ends lost 4 bases at V and 0 bases at J; junction bases unmatched: 9. CDR3 DNA sequence: TGTGCCAGCAGTTCTAGTTCGACAGGGATTAGCAATCAGCCCCAGCATTTT. Translation: CASSSSSTGISNQPQHF.

The chain carries TRBV27 and TRBJ1-2, with D hard to call. Trimming took 0 bases from V and 1 from J, leaving 6 bases between them. The CDR3 loop spans 14 amino acids. Germline loops: CDR1 MNHEY, CDR2 SMNVEV (reference sequence). Here the CDR3 DNA reads TGTGCCAGCAGTTTATCTGGCGGTAACTATGGCTACACCTTC. Its protein product is CASSLSGGNYGYTF.

V and J are TRBV28 and TRBJ2-6, with D perhaps TRBD2 (5 bases). The V gene lost 3 bases and the J gene lost 0 bases, with 15 bases spanning the gap. This CDR3 region has 18 residues. Germline values: CDR1 MDHEN, CDR2 SYDVKM. The CDR3 is CASSFVATAYSGANVLTF. The CDR3 bases are TGTGCCAGCAGTTTTGTAGCGACTGCCTACTCTGGGGCCAACGTCCTGACTTTC. The complete variable domain, with remaining parts taken from reference TRBV28 and TRBJ2-6, reads DVKVTQSSRYLVKRTGEKVFLECVQDMDHENMFWYRQDPGLGLRLIYFSYDVKMKEKGDIPEGYSVSREKKERFSLILESASTNQTSMYLCASSFVATAYSGANVLTFGAGSRLTVL.

The rearrangement joins TRBV12-3 or TRBV12-4 to TRBJ2-3; TRBD2 matches at 9 bases. V shed 7 bases, J shed 2 bases, and the junction held 7 bases outside the gene matches. The CDR3 extends over 15 amino acids. The CDR3 nucleotides are TGTGCCAGCACCACGACTAGCGGTCCCACAGATACGCAGTATTTT. Translation: CASTTTSGPTDTQYF.

This clonotype turned up a few times. This chain links TRBV6-6 with TRBJ1-5; TRBD1 is a possible D gene (6 bases). The CDR3 has 16 residues. V was trimmed by 0 bases and J by 3 bases, leaving 12 bases between them. Germline values: CDR1 MNHNY, CDR2 SVGAGI (reference sequence). CDR3 amino acids: CASSYSAGEANQPQHF. The CDR3 coding sequence is TGTGCCAGCAGTTACTCGGCAGGGGAGGCCAATCAGCCCCAGCATTTT.

V and J are TRBV12-3 or TRBV12-4 and TRBJ2-1; 12 bases agree with TRBD2. The CDR3 totals 15 residues. With V trimmed by 5 bases and J by 9 bases, 8 bases remained unmatched. This CDR3 is CASSARLAGVVEQFF. CDR3 nucleotides: TGTGCCAGCAGTGCAAGACTAGCGGGAGTGGTTGAGCAGTTCTTC.

The chain recombines TRBV5-6 with TRBJ2-7, with 7 bases that match TRBD1. With 3 bases clipped from V and 7 bases from J, the junction kept 19 bases outside the gene matches. Germline V lookup: CDR1 SGHDT, CDR2 YYEEEE. CDR3 size: 17 residues. The CDR3 protein is CASSYGSPQGLREEQYF. The DNA for the CDR3 is TGTGCCAGCAGCTACGGTAGTCCACAGGGGCTAAGGGAGGAGCAGTACTTC.

This chain's CDR3 is CASSTSTGISGANVLTF. The DNA of the CDR3 is TGTGCCAGCAGCACCTCGACAGGAATCTCTGGGGCCAACGTCCTGACTTTC. The V gene is TRBV7-6, the J gene TRBJ2-6, with TRBD1 as a possible D gene (6 bases). The CDR3 covers 17 residues. V lost 5 bases and J 0 bases, leaving 14 bases between the germline ends. Germline lookup yields CDR1 SGHVS and CDR2 FNYEAQ.

The V call is TRBV5-1, the J call TRBJ2-7, with 7 bases that match TRBD2. The junction had 13 bases not matched to a gene; V was cut back by 4 bases and J by 6 bases. The CDR3 consists of 15 residues. Germline V gene lookup returns CDR1 SGHRS and CDR2 YFSETQ. The CDR3 loop reads CASSLGGGGRGEQYF. CDR3 DNA sequence: TGCGCCAGCAGCCTGGGCGGGGGAGGAAGGGGCGAGCAGTACTTC.

In its sample, this clonotype was seen many times. The V and J genes are TRBV15 and TRBJ2-3; 9 positions agree with TRBD1. Germline loops: CDR1 LNHNV, CDR2 YYDKDF (reference sequence). V gave up 1 base and J gave up 6 bases; unmatched junction bases: 8. The CDR3 extends over 16 amino acids. The CDR3 nucleotides read TGTGCCACCAGCAGAGGCCAACAGGGGGCAATTGATACGCAGTATTTT. It encodes CATSRGQQGAIDTQYF.

This clonotype has just a few counts. The chain couples TRBV5-4 to TRBJ1-4; no definite D call. CDR1 is SGHNT, CDR2 YYREEE, per germline (reference sequence). The CDR3 totals 12 residues. Trimming cost V 2 bases and J 4 bases, with 3 bases left between them. Written as DNA, the CDR3 is TGTGCCAGCAGCTTACGTAATGAAAAACTGTTTTTT. Residues: CASSLRNEKLFF.